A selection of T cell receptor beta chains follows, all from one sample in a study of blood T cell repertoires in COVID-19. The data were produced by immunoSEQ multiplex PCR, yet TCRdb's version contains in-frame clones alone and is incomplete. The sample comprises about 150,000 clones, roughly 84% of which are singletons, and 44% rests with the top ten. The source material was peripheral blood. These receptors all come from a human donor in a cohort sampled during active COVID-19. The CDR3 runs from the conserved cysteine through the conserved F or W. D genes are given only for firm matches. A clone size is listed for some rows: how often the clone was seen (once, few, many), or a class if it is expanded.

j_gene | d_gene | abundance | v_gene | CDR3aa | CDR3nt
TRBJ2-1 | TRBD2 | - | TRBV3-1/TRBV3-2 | CASSQDSGSHNEQFF | TGTGCCAGCAGCCAAGATAGCGGGAGCCACAATGAGCAGTTCTTC
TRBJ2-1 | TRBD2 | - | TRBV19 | CASSPSGGRAAEQFF | TGTGCCAGTAGCCCATCTGGCGGGAGGGCCGCTGAGCAGTTCTTC
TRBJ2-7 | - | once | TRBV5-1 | CASSSYSYEQYF | TGCGCCAGCAGCTCTTACTCCTACGAGCAGTACTTC
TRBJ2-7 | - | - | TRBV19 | CARPFTPRDEQYF | TGTGCCAGGCCTTTCACCCCCCGCGACGAGCAGTACTTC
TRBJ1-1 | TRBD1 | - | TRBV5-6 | CASSSGTGVTEAFF | TGTGCCAGCAGCTCCGGGACAGGGGTCACTGAAGCTTTCTTT
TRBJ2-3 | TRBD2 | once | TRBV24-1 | CATSLPGLAGGRQYF | TGTGCCACCAGTTTACCGGGACTAGCGGGGGGGAGGCAGTATTTT
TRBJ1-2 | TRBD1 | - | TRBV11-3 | CASSSGTGLNGYTF | TGTGCCAGCAGCTCGGGGACAGGATTAAATGGCTACACCTTC
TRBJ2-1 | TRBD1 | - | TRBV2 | CATRSRTGLDEQFF | TGTGCCACCAGAAGTAGGACAGGGTTAGATGAGCAGTTCTTC
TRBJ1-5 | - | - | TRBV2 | CASSEAGRMGQPQHF | TGTGCCAGCAGTGAGGCGGGGAGAATGGGTCAGCCCCAGCATTTT
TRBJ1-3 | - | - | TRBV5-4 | CASSLPGSSGNTIYF | TGTGCCAGCAGCTTACCAGGATCCTCTGGAAACACCATATATTTT
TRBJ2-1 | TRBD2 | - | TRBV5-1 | CASSLLAGAYNEQFF | TGCGCCAGCAGCCTCCTAGCGGGTGCTTACAATGAGCAGTTCTTC
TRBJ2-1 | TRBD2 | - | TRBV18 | CASSPSGTSGYNEQFF | TGTGCCAGCTCACCTTCCGGGACTAGCGGATACAATGAGCAGTTCTTC
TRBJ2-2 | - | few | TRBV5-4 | CASSLGGLGNTGELFF | TGTGCCAGCAGCTTAGGAGGGTTGGGGAACACCGGGGAGCTGTTTTTT
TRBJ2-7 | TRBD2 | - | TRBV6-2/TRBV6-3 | CASSASTSGGFEQYF | TGTGCCAGCAGTGCCTCGACTAGCGGGGGTTTCGAGCAGTACTTC
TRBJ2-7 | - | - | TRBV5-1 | CASSGGPGGGGISYEQYF | TGCGCCAGCAGCGGCGGCCCGGGGGGCGGGGGCATCTCCTACGAGCAGTACTTC
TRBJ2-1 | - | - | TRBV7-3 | CASSSLRGSSYNEQFF | TGTGCCAGCAGCTCCCTTCGCGGAAGCTCCTACAATGAGCAGTTCTTC
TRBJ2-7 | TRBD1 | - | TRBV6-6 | CASSYPGTGLDEQYF | TGTGCCAGCAGTTACCCTGGGACAGGGCTAGACGAGCAGTACTTC
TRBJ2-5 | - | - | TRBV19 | CASSKLSRGRQETQYF | TGTGCCAGTAGTAAGCTCTCCAGGGGCCGCCAAGAGACCCAGTACTTC
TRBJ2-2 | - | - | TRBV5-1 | CASSLATSGTGELFF | TGCGCCAGCAGCTTGGCGACCTCCGGGACCGGGGAGCTGTTTTTT
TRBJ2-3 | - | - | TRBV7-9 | CASSLVGGPDTQYF | TGTGCCAGCAGCTTAGTCGGGGGGCCGGATACGCAGTATTTT
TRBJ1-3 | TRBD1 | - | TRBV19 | CASSMTGNGNTIYF | TGTGCCAGTAGTATGACAGGGAACGGAAACACCATATATTTT
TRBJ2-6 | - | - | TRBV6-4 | CASKQDSSSGANVLTF | TGTGCCAGCAAACAGGACAGCAGCTCTGGGGCCAACGTCCTGACTTTC
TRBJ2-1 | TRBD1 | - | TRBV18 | CASRPPGGLSSSYNEQFF | TGTGCCAGTCGCCCCCCAGGGGGCCTTTCGAGCTCCTACAATGAGCAGTTCTTC
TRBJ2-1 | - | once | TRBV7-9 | CASSLVTRGYNEQFF | TGTGCCAGCTCTCTGGTGACTAGGGGCTACAATGAGCAGTTCTTC
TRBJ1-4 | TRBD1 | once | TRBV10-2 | CASKPGQGVGAEKLFF | TGCGCCAGCAAACCGGGACAGGGGGTGGGTGCTGAAAAACTGTTTTTT
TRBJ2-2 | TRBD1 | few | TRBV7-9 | CASRRDRVGTGELFF | TGTGCCAGCAGACGAGACAGGGTTGGAACCGGGGAGCTGTTTTTT
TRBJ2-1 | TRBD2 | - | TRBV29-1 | CSVEDLLAGPNEQFF | TGCAGCGTTGAAGATTTACTAGCGGGGCCCAATGAGCAGTTCTTC
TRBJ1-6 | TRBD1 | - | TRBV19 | CASSIRGQGMNSPLHF | TGTGCCAGTAGTATAAGGGGACAGGGGATGAATTCACCCCTCCACTTT
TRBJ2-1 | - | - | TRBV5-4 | CASSLGGLYNEQFF | TGTGCCAGCAGCTTGGGGGGGCTTTACAATGAGCAGTTCTTC
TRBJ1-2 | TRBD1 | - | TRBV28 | CASSSPTGNGYTF | TGTGCCAGCAGTTCCCCGACAGGGAATGGCTACACCTTC
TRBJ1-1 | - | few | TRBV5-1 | CASSSPGVTEAFF | TGCGCCAGCAGCTCTCCAGGGGTCACTGAAGCTTTCTTT
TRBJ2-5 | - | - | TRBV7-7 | CASSRSGARETQYF | TGTGCCAGCAGCCGTAGCGGAGCAAGAGAGACCCAGTACTTC
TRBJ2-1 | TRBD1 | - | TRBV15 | CATSGPPGQGAYEQFF | TGTGCCACCAGCGGACCACCGGGACAGGGGGCGTATGAGCAGTTCTTC
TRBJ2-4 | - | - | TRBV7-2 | CASSFAGAKNIQYF | TGTGCCAGCAGCTTTGCGGGTGCAAAGAACATTCAGTACTTC
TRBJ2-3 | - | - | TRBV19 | CASSMERVRTDTQYF | TGTGCCAGTAGTATGGAGCGGGTTCGCACAGATACGCAGTATTTT
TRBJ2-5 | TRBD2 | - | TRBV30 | CAWSPGLAQETQYF | TGTGCCTGGAGTCCGGGACTAGCGCAAGAGACCCAGTACTTC
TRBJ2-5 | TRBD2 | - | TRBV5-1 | CASSIGLAGEETQYF | TGCGCCAGCAGCATCGGACTAGCGGGGGAAGAGACCCAGTACTTC
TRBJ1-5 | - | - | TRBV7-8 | CASSLGRLRGNQPQHF | TGTGCCAGCAGCTTAGGAAGACTCCGCGGCAATCAGCCCCAGCATTTT
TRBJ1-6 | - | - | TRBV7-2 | CASSLDAGAYNSPLHF | TGTGCCAGCAGCCTAGACGCGGGGGCGTATAATTCACCCCTCCACTTT
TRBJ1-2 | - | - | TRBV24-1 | CATSETDRRSGYTF | TGTGCCACCAGTGAGACCGACAGGAGGAGCGGCTACACCTTC
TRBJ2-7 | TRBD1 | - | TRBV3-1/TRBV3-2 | CASTSGTGSYEQYF | TGTGCCAGCACCTCCGGGACAGGGTCCTACGAGCAGTACTTC
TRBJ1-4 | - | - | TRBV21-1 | CAPREPGEVEKLFF | TGTGCCCCAAGGGAGCCAGGTGAGGTTGAAAAACTGTTTTTT
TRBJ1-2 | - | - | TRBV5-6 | CASRRTERYGYTF | TGTGCCAGCAGAAGGACAGAACGATATGGCTACACCTTC
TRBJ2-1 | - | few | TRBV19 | CASSIGTALNEQFF | TGTGCCAGTAGTATAGGGACTGCGCTCAATGAGCAGTTCTTC
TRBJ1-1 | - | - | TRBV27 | CASSLLGEGTEAFF | TGTGCCAGCAGTTTGTTGGGGGAGGGCACTGAAGCTTTCTTT
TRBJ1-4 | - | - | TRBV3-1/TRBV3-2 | CASSHPGTNEKLFF | TGTGCCAGCAGCCATCCGGGTACGAATGAAAAACTGTTTTTT
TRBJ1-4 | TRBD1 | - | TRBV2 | CASKSTRQGAGEKLFF | TGTGCCAGCAAGTCGACCCGACAGGGGGCTGGTGAAAAACTGTTTTTT
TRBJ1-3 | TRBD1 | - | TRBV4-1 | CASSPLDRMGNTIYF | TGCGCCAGCAGCCCCTTGGACAGGATGGGAAACACCATATATTTT
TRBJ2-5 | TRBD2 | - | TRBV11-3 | CASSLGVTSGRGETQYF | TGTGCCAGCAGCTTAGGTGTGACTAGCGGGAGGGGAGAGACCCAGTACTTC
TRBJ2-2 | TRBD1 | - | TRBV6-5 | CASSFWDRVNTGELFF | TGTGCCAGCAGTTTCTGGGACAGGGTAAACACCGGGGAGCTGTTTTTT
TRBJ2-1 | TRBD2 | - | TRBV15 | CATSRDRRVAGGFYNEQFF | TGTGCCACCAGCAGAGATAGGAGGGTGGCGGGGGGCTTCTACAATGAGCAGTTCTTC
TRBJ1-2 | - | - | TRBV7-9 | CASSAITGSGYTF | TGTGCCAGCAGCGCTATAACAGGGAGTGGCTACACCTTC